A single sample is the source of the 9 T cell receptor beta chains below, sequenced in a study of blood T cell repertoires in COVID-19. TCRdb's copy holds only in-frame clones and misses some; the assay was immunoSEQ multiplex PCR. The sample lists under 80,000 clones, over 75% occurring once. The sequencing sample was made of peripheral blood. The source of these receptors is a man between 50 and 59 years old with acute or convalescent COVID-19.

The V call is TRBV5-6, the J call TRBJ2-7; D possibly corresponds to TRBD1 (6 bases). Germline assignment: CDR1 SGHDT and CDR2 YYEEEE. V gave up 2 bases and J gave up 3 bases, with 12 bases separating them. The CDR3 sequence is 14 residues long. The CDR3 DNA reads TGTGCCAGCAGCTTCAGTACAGGGCACTACGAGCAGTACTTC. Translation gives CASSFSTGHYEQYF.

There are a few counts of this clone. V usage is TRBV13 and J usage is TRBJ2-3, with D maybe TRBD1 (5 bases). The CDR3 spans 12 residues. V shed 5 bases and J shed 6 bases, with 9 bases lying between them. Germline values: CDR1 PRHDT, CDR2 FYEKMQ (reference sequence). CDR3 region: CASSADSDTQYF. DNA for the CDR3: TGTGCCAGCAGCGCCGACAGCGATACGCAGTATTTT.

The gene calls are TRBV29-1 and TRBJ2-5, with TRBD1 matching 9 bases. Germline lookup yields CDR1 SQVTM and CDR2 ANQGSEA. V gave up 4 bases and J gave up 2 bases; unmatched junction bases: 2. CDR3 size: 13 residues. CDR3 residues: CSVAGTGQETQYF. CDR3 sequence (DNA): TGCAGCGTTGCCGGGACAGGGCAAGAGACCCAGTACTTC.

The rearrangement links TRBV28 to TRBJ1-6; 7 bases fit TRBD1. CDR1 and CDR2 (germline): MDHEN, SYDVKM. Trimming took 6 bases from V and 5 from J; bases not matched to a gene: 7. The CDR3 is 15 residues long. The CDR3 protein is CASRSGTEHNSPLHF. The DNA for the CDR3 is TGTGCCAGCAGGTCCGGGACAGAGCATAATTCACCCCTCCACTTT.

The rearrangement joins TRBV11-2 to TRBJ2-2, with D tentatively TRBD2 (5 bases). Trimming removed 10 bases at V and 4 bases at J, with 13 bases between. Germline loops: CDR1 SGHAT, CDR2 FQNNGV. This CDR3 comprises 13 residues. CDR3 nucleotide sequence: TGTGCCATGTCGGGGATTGCCACCGGGGAGCTGTTTTTT. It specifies CAMSGIATGELFF. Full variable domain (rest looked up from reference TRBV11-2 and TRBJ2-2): EAGVAQSPRYKIIEKRQSVAFWCNPISGHATLYWYQQILGQGPKLLIQFQNNGVVDDSQLPKDRFSAERLKGVDSTLKIQPAKLEDSAVYLCAMSGIATGELFFGEGSRLTVL.

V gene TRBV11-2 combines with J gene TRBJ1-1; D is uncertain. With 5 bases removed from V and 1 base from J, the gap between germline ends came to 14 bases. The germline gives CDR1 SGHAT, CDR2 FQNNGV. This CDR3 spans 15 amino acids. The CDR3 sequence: CASSARPQPNTEAFF. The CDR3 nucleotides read TGTGCCAGCAGCGCCAGGCCACAGCCGAACACTGAAGCTTTCTTT.

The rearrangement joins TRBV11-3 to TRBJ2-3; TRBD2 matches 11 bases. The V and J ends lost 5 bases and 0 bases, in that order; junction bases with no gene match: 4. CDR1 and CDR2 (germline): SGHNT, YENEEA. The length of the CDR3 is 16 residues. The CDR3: CASSLGTSGSTDTQYF. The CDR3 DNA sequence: TGTGCCAGCAGCCTCGGGACTAGCGGTAGCACAGATACGCAGTATTTT.

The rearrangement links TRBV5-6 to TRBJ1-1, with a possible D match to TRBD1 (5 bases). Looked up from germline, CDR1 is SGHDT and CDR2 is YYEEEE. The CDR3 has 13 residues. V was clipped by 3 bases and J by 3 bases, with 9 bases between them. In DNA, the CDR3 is TGTGCCAGCAGCTGGGGGGGAGACACTGAAGCTTTCTTT. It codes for CASSWGGDTEAFF.

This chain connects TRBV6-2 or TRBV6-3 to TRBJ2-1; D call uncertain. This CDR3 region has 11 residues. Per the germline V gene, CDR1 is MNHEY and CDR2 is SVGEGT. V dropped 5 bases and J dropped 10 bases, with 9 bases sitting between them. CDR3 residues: CASSHTREQFF. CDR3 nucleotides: TGTGCCAGCAGTCACACAAGAGAGCAGTTCTTC.